A single TCR beta chain is shown here with its context. What it recognizes is unknown. The sample belongs to a study of beta chain features in type 1 diabetes. Expressed TCRB transcripts got sequenced, as all isolated RNA was reverse transcribed. Method: immunoSEQ multiplex PCR; TCRdb's copy keeps in-frame clones and lacks some. Of approximately 120,000 clones in the sample, 17% were seen once. Study results and limitations: Type 1 diabetes patients had TCRB CDR3s that were shorter (moderately but significantly so) in all four CD4+ subsets.

The sequence came from a man between 18 and 29 years old with type 1 diabetes. Sequencing was done on a sample of central memory CD4+ T cells from blood.

In DNA form, the CDR3 reads TGTGCCAGCAGCCCCCAAGATACGCAGTATTTT. This sequence encodes CASSPQDTQYF. The V and J genes are TRBV7-2 and TRBJ2-3; the D is unclear. The CDR3 has 11 residues. Trimming removed 5 bases at V and 5 bases at J, with 5 bases between. The germline V gene encodes CDR1 SGHTA and CDR2 FQGNSA.